This TCR beta chain emerged from a study of shared clonotypes between healthy human individuals. Germline CDR1 is SGHRS and CDR2 is YFSETQ. Deletions cut 1 base from V and 3 bases from J, with 11 bases between. The CDR3 loop spans 15 amino acids. Clones were sequenced by immunoSEQ multiplex PCR, and TCRdb holds only the in-frame ones, with some missing. This sample has approximately 1,500,000 clones, with roughly 96% found just once. Details on this clone: This sample includes further DNA sequences coding for the same CDR3.

The sequenced sample was naive CD4+ T cells sorted from blood. Regarding subset: CD45RA+ positively selected. The sequence came from a man aged 25 to 45 in good health. The rearrangement joins TRBV5-1 to TRBJ2-1; D call uncertain. This CDR3 is CASSLRRGSYNEQFF. The CDR3 nucleotides are TGCGCCAGCAGCTTGCGGAGAGGAAGCTACAATGAGCAGTTCTTC.